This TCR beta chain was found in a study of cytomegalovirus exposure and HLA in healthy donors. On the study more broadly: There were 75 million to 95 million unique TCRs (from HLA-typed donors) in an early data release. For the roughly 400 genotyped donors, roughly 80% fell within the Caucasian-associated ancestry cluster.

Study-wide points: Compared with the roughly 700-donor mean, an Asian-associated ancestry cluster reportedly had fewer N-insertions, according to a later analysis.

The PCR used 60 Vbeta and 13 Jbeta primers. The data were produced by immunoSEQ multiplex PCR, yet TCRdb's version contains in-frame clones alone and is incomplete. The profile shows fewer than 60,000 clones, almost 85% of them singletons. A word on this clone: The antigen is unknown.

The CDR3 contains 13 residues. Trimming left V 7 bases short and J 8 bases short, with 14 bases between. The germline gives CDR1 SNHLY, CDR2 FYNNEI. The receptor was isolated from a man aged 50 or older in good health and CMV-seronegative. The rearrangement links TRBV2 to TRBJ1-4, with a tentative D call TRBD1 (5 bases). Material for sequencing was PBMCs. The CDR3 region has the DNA TGTGCCAGCAAAGCGGGGGTTGGAGAAAAACTGTTTTTT. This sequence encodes CASKAGVGEKLFF.